This T cell receptor beta chain appears in the sequencing data of a study of T cells in Graves' hyperthyroidism and ophthalmopathy. Hyperthyroidism of Graves' type that showed no ophthalmopathy progression within 18 months was stable. Diagnosis rested on symptoms, serum thyroxine and TRAb, thyroid ultrasound, and orbital computed tomography. This clonotype was detected many times. What it recognizes is unknown. RNA transcripts served as the template for amplifying TCR beta CDR3 regions. Researchers ran a first-round RT-PCR on the TCR CDR3 using the HTBI primer set. TCRdb recomputed calls from the multiplex PCR reads with MiXCR, one row per CDR3 protein. The data show roughly 380,000 distinct CDR3 sequences, roughly 13% seen once. Germline CDR1 LGHDT, CDR2 YNNKEL (reference sequence). The CDR3 runs to 14 residues. V lost 4 bases and J lost 3, with 12 bases in between. General study points: Most clonotypes expanded in the thyroid (above 0.001) were also present in blood.

This sequence originates from an older woman with Graves' hyperthyroidism. The specimen was blood. The rearrangement links TRBV3-1 to TRBJ2-5; a possible D gene is TRBD1 (6 bases). The CDR3 spells CASSPRDIEETQYF. The DNA of the CDR3 is TGTGCCAGCAGCCCCCGGGACATCGAAGAGACCCAGTACTTC.